The rows below give T cell receptor beta chains drawn from one sample of a study of tumor-infiltrating lymphocytes in oesophageal squamous cell carcinoma. TCRdb reanalysed the PCR reads using MiXCR and keeps one entry per CDR3 protein. Counted here are 9,900 or so distinct CDR3 sequences, about 54% occurring once; the ten biggest clones make up over 30%. The material sequenced was esophageal tumor tissue. The receptors here all came from a female donor with esophageal squamous cell carcinoma. Each CDR3 is given with its conserved first and last residue. D genes are given only for firm matches. The listing skips clone size in some rows; elsewhere it reads once, few, many or a size class.

TGTGCCAGCAGCATAGACAGTTCCTACAATGAGCAGTTCTTC | CASSIDSSYNEQFF | NA | TRBJ2-1 | NA | TRBV7-6
TGTGCCAGCAGCTCCGGGACAGGGGTCGGTGGGACTGAAGCTTTCTTT | CASSSGTGVGGTEAFF | NA | TRBJ1-1 | TRBD1 | TRBV7-6
TGTGCCAGCAGTTTACGGCGGAGCACAGATACGCAGTATTTT | CASSLRRSTDTQYF | few | TRBJ2-3 | NA | TRBV27
TGTGCCAGCAGCCCTAACAGGGGGCTGATTAGAACTAATGAAAAACTGTTTTTT | CASSPNRGLIRTNEKLFF | many | TRBJ1-4 | TRBD1 | TRBV28
TGTGCCAGCAGCTCGGACAGCGACACCTACGAGCAGTACTTC | CASSSDSDTYEQYF | NA | TRBJ2-7 | NA | TRBV7-2
TGTGCCAGCAGCCGGGGACTAGCGGGAAAGTATTTT | CASSRGLAGKYF | once | TRBJ1-1 | NA | TRBV7-4
TGTGCCAGCAGACCGGGACTAGCGGAATACAATGAGCAGTACTTC | CASRPGLAEYNEQYF | NA | TRBJ2-5 | TRBD2 | TRBV11-3
TGTGCCAGCAGCTTAGGGACAGGGATCTACAATGAGCAGTTCTTC | CASSLGTGIYNEQFF | NA | TRBJ2-1 | TRBD1 | TRBV7-9
TGTGCCAGCGGAAGGGGGGGGTCCAACTATGGCTACACCTTC | CASGRGGSNYGYTF | NA | TRBJ1-2 | NA | TRBV28
TGCGCCAGCAGGGCGGGACTAGCGATTTATGAGCAGTTCTTC | CASRAGLAIYEQFF | once | TRBJ2-1 | TRBD2 | TRBV10-2
TGTGCCAGTAGTCCCCCGGGACAGGGCCCCCACAATGAGCAGTTCTTC | CASSPPGQGPHNEQFF | NA | TRBJ2-1 | TRBD1 | TRBV6-1
TGTGCCAGCAGCTTATCAGAGACAGATACGCAGTATTTT | CASSLSETDTQYF | few | TRBJ2-3 | NA | TRBV7-8
TGTGCCAGCAGCTTAGGGGGACGGACGGGTGAAAAACTGTTTTTT | CASSLGGRTGEKLFF | few | TRBJ1-4 | NA | TRBV7-9
TGTGCCAGCAGCCGGCGGGGGAGCGGGGGCTACAATGAGCAGTTCTTC | CASSRRGSGGYNEQFF | NA | TRBJ2-1 | TRBD2 | TRBV11-2
TGTGCCAGCAGCTTAATGGGGAAATTAAACATTCAGTACTTC | CASSLMGKLNIQYF | once | TRBJ2-4 | NA | TRBV7-3